The 24 T cell receptor beta chains listed next were all sequenced from one sample in a study of identical twins. TCRdb redid the calling of the 5' RACE reads with MiXCR, one entry per CDR3 protein. Among 700,000 or so distinct CDR3 sequences listed, approximately 22% were seen once. These same records also appear under a second study, on T cells expressing NK-cell markers.

Input material: PBMCs. The receptor set was obtained from a woman younger than 35 in good health.

This clonotype has just a few counts. This chain uses TRBV7-2 with TRBJ2-3; 9 positions agree with TRBD2. This CDR3 has 15 residues. Germline lookup yields CDR1 SGHTA and CDR2 FQGNSA. V lost 10 bases, J lost 7 bases, and 15 bases stayed unmatched. CDR3 in DNA: TGTGCCATCATAGGACGGCGGGGGGGCCAATATACGCAGTATTTT. The encoded protein is CAIIGRRGGQYTQYF.

This rearrangement joins TRBV6-2 or TRBV6-3 to TRBJ2-1; D call uncertain. This CDR3 region has 13 residues. V lost 6 bases to trimming and J lost 9 bases, with 15 bases between them. Germline V gene lookup returns CDR1 MNHEY and CDR2 SVGEGT. CDR3 residues: CASSPSVEIEQFF. The CDR3 DNA is TGTGCCAGCAGCCCATCCGTGGAAATTGAGCAGTTCTTC.

The chain uses TRBV20-1 and TRBJ2-2, with D possibly TRBD1 on 6 matching bases. The length of the CDR3 is 13 residues. CDR1 DFQATT and CDR2 SNEGSKA come from the germline V gene (reference sequence). The V end was cut by 6 bases, the J end by 7 bases, with 15 bases between. The CDR3 region is CSATGRYDGELFF. CDR3 nucleotides: TGCAGTGCCACAGGGCGTTATGACGGGGAGCTGTTTTTT.

This chain links TRBV7-6 with TRBJ2-3; D gene ambiguous. The CDR3 sequence is 14 residues long. Deletions cut 4 bases from V and 4 bases from J, with 12 bases between. Germline lookup yields CDR1 SGHVS and CDR2 FNYEAQ. The CDR3 loop is CASSSEPSSDTQYF. For the CDR3, the DNA is TGTGCCAGCAGCTCGGAGCCTAGTTCAGATACGCAGTATTTT.

This clonotype came up a few times. The rearrangement uses TRBV4-1 and TRBJ2-1, with 12 bases that match TRBD2. CDR1 is MGHRA and CDR2 is YSYEKL in the germline V gene. The CDR3 totals 17 residues. The ends lost 3 bases at V and 8 bases at J; junction bases unmatched: 11. CDR3 DNA sequence: TGCGCCAGCAGCCACCCACCTAGCGGGAGGGCCGGCTATGAGCAGTTCTTC. Amino acids: CASSHPPSGRAGYEQFF.

The chain's CDR3 is CASSLGPGRGNTGELFF. CDR3 coding DNA: TGTGCCAGCAGTTTAGGGCCCGGACGGGGGAACACCGGGGAGCTGTTTTTT. The chain has TRBV12-3 or TRBV12-4 and TRBJ2-2; TRBD2 is a possible D gene (5 bases). This CDR3 comprises 17 residues. V was pared by 1 base and J by 1 base, with 13 bases between.

This clonotype was detected ten times or more. The chain employs TRBV5-1 and TRBJ2-3, with TRBD2 matching over 7 bases. The CDR3 spans 15 residues. J was trimmed by 0 bases and V by 4 bases; bases with no gene match: 5. Germline CDR1 reads SGHRS; CDR2 reads YFSETQ. The CDR3 sequence: CASSLGAGSTDTQYF. The DNA of the CDR3 is TGCGCCAGCAGCCTAGGAGCGGGGAGCACAGATACGCAGTATTTT.

V is TRBV10-3 and J is TRBJ2-1; TRBD2 matches 9 bases. This CDR3 is 16 amino acids long. Germline V CDR1 and CDR2: ENHRY, SYGVKD. V dropped 0 bases and J dropped 1; count of bases not matched to a gene: 1. CDR3 bases: TGTGCCATCAGTGAGTCGACTAGCGGTTCCTACAATGAGCAGTTCTTC. Protein: CAISESTSGSYNEQFF.

The CDR3 coding sequence is TGCGCCAGCGGAACTCAGAGCACAGATACGCAGTATTTT. Protein product: CASGTQSTDTQYF. V gene TRBV5-1 combines with J gene TRBJ2-3; D gene uncertain. Trimming removed 7 bases from V and 0 bases from J, with 9 bases in between. CDR1 is SGHRS, CDR2 YFSETQ, per germline. The CDR3 totals 13 residues.

The chain recombines TRBV29-1 with TRBJ2-7, with 9 bases that match TRBD2. There are 13 residues in the CDR3. Germline-derived CDR1 and CDR2 are SQVTM and ANQGSEA. The V gene end was trimmed by 5 bases and the J gene end by 3 bases; junction bases not matched to a gene: 5. DNA of the CDR3: TGCAGCGTTCGACTAGCGGCCAGCTACGAGCAGTACTTC. Protein: CSVRLAASYEQYF.

The chain is built from TRBV9 and TRBJ2-5, with 9 bases aligning to TRBD2. The trim removed 0 bases at V and 5 bases at J, leaving 5 bases unmatched. CDR1 SGDLS and CDR2 YYNGEE come from the germline V gene. The CDR3 loop spans 15 amino acids. The CDR3 sequence is CASSVGAGGAETQYF. CDR3 bases: TGTGCCAGCAGCGTAGGGGCGGGAGGGGCGGAGACCCAGTACTTC.

About this clonotype: This clone may be a read error of a much larger clone one base away. The chain uses TRBV29-1 and TRBJ2-5; D may be TRBD1 (6 bases). CDR1 is SQVTM, CDR2 ANQGSEA, per germline. The CDR3 has 14 residues. CDR3 sequence (DNA): TGCAACGTGTTCCGGGACACAACTGGAGAGACCCAGTACTTC. Translation: CNVFRDTTGETQYF. The complete variable domain, with remaining parts taken from reference TRBV29-1 and TRBJ2-5, reads SAVISQKPSRDICQRGTSLTIQCQVDSQVTMMFWYRQQPGQSLTLIATANQGSEATYESGFVIDKFPISRPNLTFSTLTVSNMSPEDSSIYLCNVFRDTTGETQYFGPGTRLLVL.

V usage is TRBV4-2 and J usage is TRBJ2-1, with 11 bases matching TRBD2. V was pared by 1 base and J by 16 bases, with 9 bases of the junction left unmatched. This CDR3 is built from 14 residues. The germline CDR1 and CDR2 sequences are LGHNA and YNFKEQ. In DNA form, the CDR3 reads TGTGCCAGCAGCCAAGGCTCGAAAGGGACTAGCGGATTCTTC. This sequence encodes CASSQGSKGTSGFF.

The chain has TRBV9 and TRBJ1-2; 9 positions match TRBD1. CDR1 and CDR2 from the germline V gene are SGDLS and YYNGEE. V lost 3 bases, J lost 0 bases, and 6 bases stayed unmatched. The CDR3 runs to 16 residues. In nucleotides, the CDR3 is TGTGCCAGCAGCGAAGCCGGGACAGGGACTAACTATGGCTACACCTTC. This codes for CASSEAGTGTNYGYTF.

V and J are TRBV7-2 and TRBJ2-3; no definite D call. Trimming cost V 5 bases and J 6 bases, with 15 bases left between them. The CDR3 totals 14 residues. In germline, CDR1 is SGHTA, CDR2 FQGNSA. CDR3 region: CASSPQKPTDTQYF. The DNA of the CDR3 is TGTGCCAGCAGCCCCCAAAAGCCCACCGATACGCAGTATTTT.

This clonotype was seen a handful of times. The genes are TRBV16 and TRBJ1-2, with D possibly matching TRBD1 (6 bases). The CDR3 is made up of 14 amino acids. V was clipped by 0 bases and J by 4 bases, with 9 bases between them. Germline loops: CDR1 KGHSY, CDR2 FQNENV. Here the CDR3 DNA reads TGTGCCAGCAGCCAATCGAGGACAGTCTATGGCTACACCTTC. Translated: CASSQSRTVYGYTF.

There are many counts of this clonotype. CDR3 DNA: TGCAGTGCTAGCTTAATAAGTAGTGAGCAGTTCTTC. Amino acid sequence: CSASLISSEQFF. The chain is built from TRBV20-1 and TRBJ2-1; D uncertain. Per the germline V gene, CDR1 is DFQATT and CDR2 is SNEGSKA (reference sequence). The germline V and J ends were trimmed by 3 bases and 9 bases, with 12 bases remaining between them. CDR3 size: 12 residues.

The chain carries TRBV28 and TRBJ2-5; D is possibly TRBD1 or TRBD2 (5 bases each). The V end lost 4 bases, the J end lost 9 bases, and 21 bases lay between the germline ends. Germline CDR1 reads MDHEN; CDR2 reads SYDVKM. The CDR3 loop spans 15 amino acids. The CDR3 reads CASSYREGLVVAQYF. CDR3 DNA: TGTGCCAGCAGTTACCGAGAGGGGTTGGTTGTAGCCCAGTACTTC. Using reference TRBV28 and TRBJ2-5 for the parts outside the CDR3, the full variable domain is DVKVTQSSRYLVKRTGEKVFLECVQDMDHENMFWYRQDPGLGLRLIYFSYDVKMKEKGDIPEGYSVSREKKERFSLILESASTNQTSMYLCASSYREGLVVAQYFGPGTRLLVL.

This clonotype appeared many times. The chain has TRBV9 and TRBJ2-2, with D perhaps given as TRBD1 or TRBD2 (5 bases each). Trimming took 0 bases from V and 1 from J, leaving 10 bases between them. The length of the CDR3 is 16 residues. In germline, CDR1 is SGDLS, CDR2 YYNGEE. CDR3 in DNA: TGTGCCAGCAGCGTAGTGGGGACGGTGAACACCGGGGAGCTGTTTTTT. Residues: CASSVVGTVNTGELFF. Full variable domain (rest looked up from reference TRBV9 and TRBJ2-2): DSGVTQTPKHLITATGQRVTLRCSPRSGDLSVYWYQQSLDQGLQFLIQYYNGEERAKGNILERFSAQQFPDLHSELNLSSLELGDSALYFCASSVVGTVNTGELFFGEGSRLTVL.

This clonotype turned up a few times. V and J are TRBV10-3 and TRBJ2-3; 8 positions match TRBD2. The CDR3 length is 17 residues. Looked up from germline, CDR1 is ENHRY and CDR2 is SYGVKD. With 10 bases clipped from V and 2 bases from J, the junction kept 17 bases outside the gene matches. The CDR3 DNA reads as TGTGCCACCCGGGGGGTCCGGGGCGGGAGGAACACAGATACGCAGTATTTT. Translation: CATRGVRGGRNTDTQYF.

This clonotype appeared a few times. The V and J genes are TRBV5-6 and TRBJ2-5, with unresolved D. Looked up from germline, CDR1 is SGHDT and CDR2 is YYEEEE. The V end was cut by 3 bases, the J end by 5 bases, with 14 bases between. The CDR3 totals 14 residues. The CDR3 DNA reads as TGTGCCAGCAGCTCCTTCGGTAGCAGTGAGACCCAGTACTTC. This gives the protein CASSSFGSSETQYF.

The rearrangement joins TRBV4-2 to TRBJ2-1, with D perhaps matching TRBD2 (6 bases). V lost 3 bases and J lost 7, with 13 bases in between. The CDR3 runs to 14 residues. CDR1 and CDR2 (germline): LGHNA, YNFKEQ. The chain's CDR3 is CASSHGGTRNEQFF. CDR3 coding DNA: TGTGCCAGCAGCCACGGCGGGACCCGGAATGAGCAGTTCTTC.

This chain uses TRBV10-3 with TRBJ2-7; D is possibly TRBD1 (7 bases). There are 13 residues in the CDR3. V was pared by 10 bases and J by 3 bases, with 16 bases between. The germline CDR1 and CDR2 sequences are ENHRY and SYGVKD. The CDR3 bases are TGTGCCACCCGACAGGGAGGCGGCTACGAGCAGTACTTC. It is translated as CATRQGGGYEQYF.

A few counts support this clonotype. V gene TRBV20-1 combines with J gene TRBJ2-5; the match to TRBD2 covers 8 bases. J lost 4 bases, V lost 6 bases, and 13 bases had no gene match. Germline loops: CDR1 DFQATT, CDR2 SNEGSKA (reference sequence). The CDR3 is 15 amino acids. Here the CDR3 reads CSATPHGGARETQYF. The CDR3 DNA is TGCAGTGCCACTCCTCACGGGGGGGCAAGAGAGACCCAGTACTTC.